This TCR beta chain was obtained from a study of blood T cell repertoires in COVID-19 (dated by TCRdb to about 2020). Context from the whole study: The collaborator samples originated in the United States, Italy and Spain and spanned the acute and convalescent phases of COVID-19. Where available, HLA class I and class II types were taken from metadata supplied by the sample provider and were not determined by assay-based typing. A freely available public database, intended as a resource for researchers studying the immune response to SARS-CoV-2, is where the repertoires were released. The samples were drawn from the first 160 participants of the ongoing ImmuneRACE study and from roughly 1,300 subjects provided by 6 global collaborators. Subjects who had been exposed to COVID-19, were actively infected with it, or had recovered from it provided the deeply sampled blood TCRbeta repertoires that made up the dataset. The material from the prospective study consisted of cDNA or gDNA derived from T cells, B-cell-depleted T cells, or PBMCs. A de-identified subject ID, COVID-19 status, age in years and sex were almost always included in the sample metadata.

The immunoSEQ Assay, a bias-controlled multiplex PCR, was used to amplify TCRbeta CDR3 regions from genomic DNA. For the original study's pipeline: The number of nucleated cells in each sample was estimated from the amplification of reference gene primers within the assay. To quantify the absolute abundance of each unique TCRbeta CDR3 rearrangement, sequence reads were collapsed and filtered. For each sample, productive Simpson clonality was calculated as the square root of Simpson's diversity index over productive rearrangements. TCRdb stores this immuneACCESS table with in-frame sequences only. Part of the clones is absent; in the studies checked, under half of the shortfall reflects unresolved V genes, and no reason is known for the rest. V, J and clone size are those of that table, while D and trimming were read from the DNA. This sample lists roughly 330,000 clones; roughly 90% were detected once. In total, the top ten clones hold about 3.9% of the sample.

V trim: 5 bases; J trim: 5 bases; unmatched bases: 8. CDR1 and CDR2 are drawn from the germline V gene: SGHAT, FQNNGV. The CDR3 goes from the cysteine to the phenylalanine over 17 residues. The DNA shown is the 51-base CDR3, in frame from base 1. Overall study results and their limits: How much clinical and demographic metadata was included differed by source and by participant, and the metadata was provided uncurated.

A word on this clone: Its antigen remains undetermined. No base qualities exist here, and no much larger clone lies one base off it.

The collaborating institutions used their own protocols to collect whole blood in K2EDTA tubes. For TCRbeta analysis, collaborator samples were shipped as frozen whole blood, as isolated PBMCs, or as DNA extracted from either sample type. Sequenced: peripheral blood. This clonotype was sampled from a woman aged 45-65 years with active or convalescent COVID-19. This chain joins TRBV11-2 to TRBJ2-5, with 16 bases matching TRBD2. CDR3 loop: CASSPGTSGGAAETQYF. The nucleotide sequence reads TGTGCCAGCAGCCCGGGGACTAGCGGGGGGGCCGCCGAGACCCAGTACTTC.